The 8 T cell receptor beta chains presented below share a single source sample, sequenced in a study of blood T cell repertoires in COVID-19. Clones were read by immunoSEQ multiplex PCR, and TCRdb kept only the in-frame ones, dropping some. The sample has tens of thousands of clones, about 76% seen once. Material: peripheral blood. The receptors here all came from an elderly man with active or convalescent COVID-19.

Regarding this clone: The sample has other DNA sequences that encode this CDR3 too. This chain joins TRBV7-9 and TRBJ2-1, with TRBD2 matching 9 bases. CDR1 and CDR2 (germline): SEHNR, FQNEAQ (reference sequence). The CDR3 is 17 amino acids. Trimming removed 2 bases from V and 7 bases from J; junction bases left unmatched: 12. The CDR3 nucleotides read TGTGCCAGCAGCTTATCCGGGCGCGGGGGGGCGGGAAATGAGCAGTTCTTC. Amino acid sequence: CASSLSGRGGAGNEQFF.

This chain connects TRBV3-1 (or the pseudogene TRBV3-2) to TRBJ1-2; D call uncertain. Deletions cut 2 bases from V and 0 bases from J, with 10 bases between. There are 15 residues in the CDR3. Per germline, CDR1 LGHDT and CDR2 YNNKEL (reference sequence). Written as DNA, the CDR3 is TGTGCCAGCAGCCAACTTCAGTCCTCTAACTATGGCTACACCTTC. Encoded protein: CASSQLQSSNYGYTF.

This chain joins TRBV11-2 and TRBJ2-3; 11 bases match TRBD2. This CDR3 comprises 15 residues. V trimming: 5 bases; J trimming: 7 bases; junction bases outside the gene matches: 8. Germline values: CDR1 SGHAT, CDR2 FQNNGV. The chain's CDR3 is CASSILAGVSNTQYF. The CDR3 DNA reads as TGTGCCAGCAGCATACTAGCGGGGGTATCAAATACGCAGTATTTT. Full variable domain (missing parts from reference TRBV11-2 and TRBJ2-3): EAGVAQSPRYKIIEKRQSVAFWCNPISGHATLYWYQQILGQGPKLLIQFQNNGVVDDSQLPKDRFSAERLKGVDSTLKIQPAKLEDSAVYLCASSILAGVSNTQYFGPGTRLTVL.

Only a few counts were recorded for this clone. The chain joins TRBV6-4 to TRBJ2-1; 9 positions agree with TRBD2. This CDR3 has 15 amino acids. Germline CDR1 is MRHNA and CDR2 is SNTAGT. The trim removed 5 bases at V and 2 bases at J, leaving 4 bases unmatched. The CDR3 reads CASSIAGEPYNEQFF. The CDR3 DNA is TGTGCCAGCAGTATAGCGGGAGAGCCCTACAATGAGCAGTTCTTC.

This chain links TRBV9 with TRBJ1-4, with D perhaps matching TRBD1 (5 bases). Trimming pared 3 bases from V and 0 bases from J, leaving 9 bases between. The CDR3 runs to 15 residues. Germline V gives CDR1 SGDLS, CDR2 YYNGEE. Here the CDR3 reads CASSATGATNEKLFF. CDR3 sequence (DNA): TGTGCCAGCAGCGCCACAGGAGCAACTAATGAAAAACTGTTTTTT.

This chain connects TRBV2 to TRBJ1-2; D is undetermined. Between the trimmed V and J ends, which lost 5 bases and 7 bases, there was a span of 14 bases. CDR1 is SNHLY, CDR2 FYNNEI, per germline. This CDR3 is 13 amino acids long. CDR3 in amino acids: CASSPTLLAGYTF. The CDR3 DNA reads TGTGCCAGCAGTCCGACCCTACTAGCTGGCTACACCTTC.

V and J are TRBV9 and TRBJ2-3, with 7 bases that match TRBD2. The junction had 11 bases not matched to a gene; V was cut back by 3 bases and J by 4 bases. This CDR3 is 16 amino acids long. CDR1 SGDLS and CDR2 YYNGEE come from the germline V gene. The chain's CDR3 is CASSAFPGGAADTQYF. In DNA form, the CDR3 reads TGTGCCAGCAGCGCTTTCCCGGGGGGAGCGGCAGATACGCAGTATTTT.

The chain couples TRBV2 to TRBJ2-1; the D gene is possibly TRBD2 (6 bases). This CDR3 is built from 15 residues. Per the germline V gene, CDR1 is SNHLY and CDR2 is FYNNEI. V lost 8 bases to trimming and J lost 3 bases, with 17 bases between them. The CDR3 protein is CASSGGAVIYNEQFF. CDR3 DNA: TGTGCCAGCTCCGGGGGAGCCGTGATCTACAATGAGCAGTTCTTC.